A single sample is the source of the 26 T cell receptor beta chains below, sequenced in a study of cytomegalovirus exposure and HLA in healthy donors. 13 Jbeta primers and 60 Vbeta primers were used for the PCR. Data came from immunoSEQ multiplex PCR; TCRdb stores just in-frame clones and leaves some out. The profile covers about 190,000 clones, with 60% to 85% appearing a single time and about 1.6% taken by the ten largest. Sequenced sample: PBMCs. These receptors were taken from a woman aged 18-29 years in good health and CMV-seronegative.

The CDR3 loop is CASRYTGAGYGYTF. CDR3 in DNA: TGTGCCAGCAGATACACAGGGGCCGGGTATGGCTACACCTTC. V usage is TRBV28 and J usage is TRBJ1-2; 7 bases match TRBD1. CDR3 length: 14 amino acids. V dropped 6 bases and J dropped 5; count of bases not matched to a gene: 9. The germline gives CDR1 MDHEN, CDR2 SYDVKM.

This clone has only a few counts. This chain uses TRBV5-1 with TRBJ2-7; 8 bases line up with TRBD1. The CDR3 sequence is 15 residues long. Losses at the gene ends were 5 bases for V and 0 bases for J; bases not matched to a gene: 7. Looked up from germline, CDR1 is SGHRS and CDR2 is YFSETQ. The CDR3 loop is CASSWDRMSSYEQYF. The CDR3 DNA reads as TGCGCCAGCAGTTGGGACAGGATGAGCTCCTACGAGCAGTACTTC.

The CDR3, as DNA: TGCGCCAGCAGACCTCAGGGTTTCTCTGGAAACACCATATATTTT. Its translation is CASRPQGFSGNTIYF. The chain has TRBV5-1 and TRBJ1-3, with D possibly being TRBD1 (5 bases). Germline lookup yields CDR1 SGHRS and CDR2 YFSETQ. The CDR3 contains 15 residues. Trimming stripped 5 bases from V and 0 bases from J, with 12 bases between.

The gene calls are TRBV18 and TRBJ1-5; D is unclear. The CDR3 contains 14 residues. Germline CDR1 KGHSH, CDR2 LQKENI. With 6 bases removed from V and 1 base from J, the gap between germline ends came to 10 bases. CDR3 residues: CASSPERSNQPQHF. In DNA, the CDR3 is TGTGCCAGCTCCCCCGAGAGGAGCAATCAGCCCCAGCATTTT.

This clone has a single count. This chain uses TRBV2 with TRBJ1-2; tentatively, D is TRBD1 (5 bases). Germline V lookup: CDR1 SNHLY, CDR2 FYNNEI. The CDR3 extends over 15 amino acids. Trimming pared 0 bases from V and 8 bases from J, leaving 16 bases between. CDR3 coding DNA: TGTGCCAGCAGTGAAGCTTTTCCGAACAGGAACGGCTACACCTTC. Its protein is CASSEAFPNRNGYTF.

This sequence joins TRBV5-5 and TRBJ1-2; D remains unclear. V lost 4 bases, J lost 4 bases, and 17 bases lay in between. Germline CDR1 SGHKS, CDR2 YYEKEE (reference sequence). CDR3 length equals 15 residues. The DNA for the CDR3 is TGTGCCAGCAGCCCCGGAGGGCAGACTGCCTATGGCTACACCTTC. As protein: CASSPGGQTAYGYTF.

The genes are TRBV19 and TRBJ2-1; 9 positions agree with TRBD1. The CDR3 covers 17 residues. Germline CDR1 is LNHDA and CDR2 is SQIVND (reference sequence). Losses at the gene ends were 0 bases for V and 4 bases for J; bases not matched to a gene: 7. For the CDR3, the DNA is TGTGCCAGTAGTATAGATGGGGGGACAGGGAGGTACAATGAGCAGTTCTTC. Translating it yields CASSIDGGTGRYNEQFF.

J is TRBJ1-1 and V is TRBV6-1; D possibly corresponds to TRBD1 (5 bases). Looked up from germline, CDR1 is MNHNS and CDR2 is SASEGT. The CDR3 is made up of 14 amino acids. V lost 7 bases, J lost 4 bases, and 16 bases lay in between. The CDR3 reads CASTSGGGTTEAFF. CDR3 DNA: TGTGCCAGCACTTCGGGGGGAGGGACCACTGAAGCTTTCTTT.

On this clone itself: The identical CDR3 is also encoded by other nucleotide sequences in the sample. V usage is TRBV30 and J usage is TRBJ1-1; possible D gene TRBD1, 6 bases. V was pared by 0 bases and J by 3 bases, with 8 bases between. CDR3 size: 13 residues. The germline V gene has CDR1 GTSNPN and CDR2 SVGIG (reference sequence). The CDR3 loop is CAWSVNRDTEAFF. CDR3 sequence (DNA): TGTGCCTGGAGTGTAAACAGGGACACTGAAGCTTTCTTT.

This clone was seen a few times. The genes are TRBV4-1 and TRBJ1-2; D gene ambiguous. Trimming took off 0 bases at V and 8 bases at J, with 10 bases between the two ends. The CDR3 extends over 13 amino acids. Germline values: CDR1 MGHRA, CDR2 YSYEKL. CDR3 coding DNA: TGCGCCAGCAGCCAAGATTTGGTGGGCGGCTACACCTTC. Translating gives CASSQDLVGGYTF.

The V gene is TRBV19, the J gene TRBJ2-1, with TRBD2 matching over 9 bases. The CDR3 loop spans 18 amino acids. Germline CDR1 is LNHDA and CDR2 is SQIVND (reference sequence). Germline trimming cut 7 bases from V and 4 bases from J; bases unmatched to any gene: 17. The CDR3 sequence is CASTQTGRAGGGYNEQFF. CDR3 nucleotide sequence: TGTGCCAGTACCCAGACGGGGCGAGCGGGAGGTGGGTACAATGAGCAGTTCTTC.

This chain connects TRBV6-1 to TRBJ2-5; D is unclear. From germline, CDR1 is MNHNS and CDR2 SASEGT. V lost 2 bases to trimming and J lost 1 base, with 5 bases between them. The length of the CDR3 is 13 residues. CDR3 region: CASSELAQETQYF. DNA of the CDR3: TGTGCCAGCAGTGAATTAGCCCAAGAGACCCAGTACTTC.

The V and J genes are TRBV5-1 and TRBJ2-5, with TRBD2 matching over 8 bases. Trimming took 4 bases from V and 5 from J; bases not matched to a gene: 10. This CDR3 has 15 residues. Germline V gene data show CDR1 as SGHRS and CDR2 as YFSETQ. CDR3 coding DNA: TGCGCCAGCAGCCAGAGCGGGAGAGAGAGGGAGACCCAGTACTTC. As protein: CASSQSGRERETQYF.

This clone was observed a few times. The chain couples TRBV5-1 to TRBJ1-2; tentatively, D is TRBD1 (6 bases). Germline assignment: CDR1 SGHRS and CDR2 YFSETQ. The CDR3 consists of 13 residues. V shed 3 bases and J shed 6 bases, with 12 bases lying between them. The CDR3 region is CASSWTQGHGYTF. The CDR3 DNA sequence: TGCGCCAGCAGCTGGACACAGGGCCATGGCTACACCTTC.

This chain connects TRBV25-1 to TRBJ1-1; tentative D call: TRBD1 (5 bases). Germline V gives CDR1 MGHDK, CDR2 SYGVNS. Trimming left V 3 bases short and J 0 bases short, with 14 bases between. The CDR3 is 16 residues long. The CDR3 reads CASSDTGSYMNTEAFF. DNA of the CDR3: TGTGCCAGCAGTGATACAGGCTCTTACATGAACACTGAAGCTTTCTTT. The full variable domain, completed using reference TRBV25-1 and TRBJ1-1, is EADIYQTPRYLVIGTGKKITLECSQTMGHDKMYWYQQDPGMELHLIHYSYGVNSTEKGDLSSESTVSRIRTEHFPLTLESARPSHTSQYLCASSDTGSYMNTEAFFGQGTRLTVV.

The genes are TRBV7-2 and TRBJ1-1; TRBD1 might be the D (6 bases). CDR1 and CDR2 (germline): SGHTA, FQGNSA. The V end was cut by 3 bases, the J end by 11 bases, with 16 bases between. The CDR3 contains 13 residues. CDR3 in amino acids: CASSFYRESKAFF. The CDR3 coding sequence is TGTGCCAGCAGCTTTTACAGGGAGAGCAAGGCTTTCTTT.

This clone has more than one count but fewer than ten. The chain links TRBV4-1 to TRBJ2-1; D is ambiguous. V lost 0 bases, J lost 0 bases, and 9 bases lay in between. Germline loops: CDR1 MGHRA, CDR2 YSYEKL. The CDR3 is 16 amino acids. Here the CDR3 DNA reads TGCGCCAGCAGCCAAGAAGACTCGAGCTCCTACAATGAGCAGTTCTTC. Translated: CASSQEDSSSYNEQFF.

V gene TRBV30 combines with J gene TRBJ1-3; the D gene is possibly TRBD1 (5 bases). This CDR3 is 14 amino acids long. The V end was cut by 3 bases, the J end by 2 bases, with 11 bases between. Germline V gene sequence: CDR1 GTSNPN, CDR2 SVGIG (reference sequence). CDR3 nucleotide sequence: TGTGCCTGGAGCTTCGGGGGGGCTGGAAACACCATATATTTT. It translates to CAWSFGGAGNTIYF. Full variable domain (rest looked up from reference TRBV30 and TRBJ1-3): SQTIHQWPATLVQPVGSPLSLECTVEGTSNPNLYWYRQAAGRGLQLLFYSVGIGQISSEVPQNLSASRPQDRQFILSSKKLLLSDSGFYLCAWSFGGAGNTIYFGEGSWLTVV.

This clone was seen a few times. The chain has TRBV5-8 and TRBJ2-1; tentative D call: TRBD2 (5 bases). This CDR3 has 20 amino acids. Germline V CDR1 and CDR2: SGHTS, YDEGEE. Trimming pared 0 bases from V and 2 bases from J, leaving 24 bases between. The CDR3 nucleotides are TGTGCCAGCAGCTTGGCGGGGTCCACGACGGACTCGCTCCCCTACAATGAGCAGTTCTTC. Protein product: CASSLAGSTTDSLPYNEQFF.

The count of this clone is one. The chain has TRBV19 and TRBJ1-2; 8 bases map to TRBD1. Losses at the gene ends were 3 bases for V and 7 bases for J; bases not matched to a gene: 10. Germline loops: CDR1 LNHDA, CDR2 SQIVND (reference sequence). The CDR3 loop spans 15 amino acids. The CDR3 region has the DNA TGTGCCAGTAGTATGTCCAGGACAGGGAGGGGTGGCTACACCTTC. As protein: CASSMSRTGRGGYTF.

This clone was recorded a few times. This rearrangement joins TRBV28 to TRBJ2-1, with 11 bases fitting TRBD1. This CDR3 has 14 amino acids. Per the germline V gene, CDR1 is MDHEN and CDR2 is SYDVKM. With 6 bases clipped from V and 7 bases from J, the junction kept 5 bases outside the gene matches. CDR3 in amino acids: CASSRDRGSNEQFF. DNA for the CDR3: TGTGCCAGCAGCCGGGACAGGGGGAGTAATGAGCAGTTCTTC.

This clone came up once. The V and J genes are TRBV4-3 and TRBJ2-3; 8 positions agree with TRBD1. Germline V gene sequence: CDR1 LGHNA, CDR2 YSLEER. The CDR3 is made up of 18 amino acids. Trimming removed 0 bases from V and 0 bases from J; junction bases left unmatched: 8. The CDR3: CASSQERRTGTSTDTQYF. The CDR3 DNA reads as TGCGCCAGCAGCCAAGAAAGAAGGACAGGGACTAGCACAGATACGCAGTATTTT.

This clone was seen just once. V usage is TRBV7-2 and J usage is TRBJ1-1; 8 bases agree with TRBD1. J was trimmed by 4 bases and V by 5 bases; bases with no gene match: 6. Germline V gene data show CDR1 as SGHTA and CDR2 as FQGNSA. The CDR3 covers 14 residues. CDR3: CASSPRQGTTEAFF. The CDR3 DNA is TGTGCCAGCAGCCCCCGACAGGGGACCACTGAAGCTTTCTTT.

This chain uses TRBV10-1 with TRBJ1-6, with TRBD1 matching over 12 bases. The CDR3 sequence is 15 residues long. Trimming at V came to 6 bases and at J to 8 bases, leaving 5 bases not matched to a gene. In germline, CDR1 is WNHNN, CDR2 SYGVQD (reference sequence). The CDR3: CASRAGTGGDSPLHF. As DNA, the CDR3 is TGCGCCAGCAGGGCCGGGACAGGGGGCGATTCACCCCTCCACTTT.

The chain uses TRBV14 and TRBJ2-3, with a weak D call TRBD2 (6 bases). The CDR3 covers 15 residues. From germline, CDR1 is SGHDN and CDR2 FVKESK. Deletions cut 4 bases from V and 2 bases from J, with 13 bases between. The CDR3 loop is CASSRVGRLTDTQYF. The CDR3 nucleotides read TGTGCCAGCAGCCGCGTCGGGAGACTCACAGATACGCAGTATTTT. Full variable domain (rest looked up from reference TRBV14 and TRBJ2-3): EAGVTQFPSHSVIEKGQTVTLRCDPISGHDNLYWYRRVMGKEIKFLLHFVKESKQDESGMPNNRFLAERTGGTYSTLKVQPAELEDSGVYFCASSRVGRLTDTQYFGPGTRLTVL.

This clone has a single count. DNA for the CDR3: TGTGCCTGGAGTCCGGGACAGCGAGGCTACACCTTC. This translates into CAWSPGQRGYTF. The rearrangement uses TRBV30 and TRBJ1-2; TRBD1 matches 7 bases. V dropped 2 bases and J dropped 8; count of bases not matched to a gene: 5. CDR3 size: 12 residues. Germline V lookup: CDR1 GTSNPN, CDR2 SVGIG (reference sequence). The variable domain in full, completed from reference TRBV30 and TRBJ1-2, reads SQTIHQWPATLVQPVGSPLSLECTVEGTSNPNLYWYRQAAGRGLQLLFYSVGIGQISSEVPQNLSASRPQDRQFILSSKKLLLSDSGFYLCAWSPGQRGYTFGSGTRLTVV.